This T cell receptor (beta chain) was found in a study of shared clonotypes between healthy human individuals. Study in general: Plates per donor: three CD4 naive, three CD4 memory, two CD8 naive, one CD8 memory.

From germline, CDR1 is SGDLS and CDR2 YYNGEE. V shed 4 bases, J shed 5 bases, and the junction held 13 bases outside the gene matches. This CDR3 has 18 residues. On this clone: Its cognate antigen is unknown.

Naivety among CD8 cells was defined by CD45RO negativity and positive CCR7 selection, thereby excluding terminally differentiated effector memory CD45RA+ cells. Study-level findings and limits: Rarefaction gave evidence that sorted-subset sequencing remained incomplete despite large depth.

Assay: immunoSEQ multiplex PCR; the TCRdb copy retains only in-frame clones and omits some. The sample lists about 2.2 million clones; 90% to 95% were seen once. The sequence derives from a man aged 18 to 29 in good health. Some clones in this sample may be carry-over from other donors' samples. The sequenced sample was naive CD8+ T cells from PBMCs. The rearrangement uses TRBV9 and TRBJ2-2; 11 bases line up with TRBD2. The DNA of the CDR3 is TGTGCCAGCAGCCCCGACAGCCTAGCGGGAGGCGGTACCGGGGAGCTGTTTTTT. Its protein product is CASSPDSLAGGGTGELFF.